This T cell receptor beta chain originates from a study of memory CD4+ T cells and cytomegalovirus serostatus. Study at large: Healthy Belgian adult donors included roughly nine CMV-positive and approximately 25 CMV-negative people.

The study, taken as a whole, reports: The CMV-associated TCR signature appears largely within the CD4+ memory repertoire. Repertoires predicted CMV serostatus with median bootstrapped AUC of roughly 0.96.

Trimming took 3 bases from V and 4 from J, leaving 7 bases between them. The CDR3 sequence is 14 residues long. In germline, CDR1 is KGHSH, CDR2 LQKENI. Remarks on this clone: Its antigen is not known.

Clones were read by immunoSEQ multiplex PCR, and TCRdb kept only the in-frame ones, dropping some. The top ten hold roughly 0.94% of the sample, which has 50,000 to 65,000 clones, roughly 80% seen once. Single viable CD3+CD4+CD8-CD45RO+ cells were sorted as the memory CD4+ T cells. This clonotype was sampled from an adult in good health and CMV-seronegative. This chain uses TRBV18 with TRBJ2-6, with unresolved D. Material: memory CD4+ T cells from blood. CDR3 protein: CASSPSNGANVLTF. For the CDR3, the DNA is TGTGCCAGCTCACCCAGCAACGGGGCCAACGTCCTGACTTTC.